In its sample, the clone carrying this TCR beta chain was seen a few times. Clones were read by immunoSEQ multiplex PCR, and TCRdb kept only the in-frame ones, dropping some. This sample has some 150,000 clones, with 84% found just once. This entry is derived from a study of blood T cell repertoires in COVID-19. In germline, CDR1 is SGHRS, CDR2 YFSETQ. The V end was cut by 2 bases, the J end by 1 base, with 9 bases between. The CDR3 totals 14 residues. The chain combines TRBV5-1 with TRBJ1-1, with D possibly being TRBD1 (5 bases). The sequence derives from a human donor in a cohort sampled during active COVID-19. The sequenced sample consisted of peripheral blood. The CDR3 DNA reads TGCGCCAGCAGCTTCCTAGGGGAGAACACTGAAGCTTTCTTT. Residues: CASSFLGENTEAFF.